This TCR beta chain was sequenced in a study of T cell responses to AZD1222 COVID-19 vaccine. Across the whole study: The study pooled second doses at about 4 or about 12 weeks. Whole-study results and caveats: Seropositive at baseline were only a handful of AZD1222 recipients. The donor cohort was predominantly white British with a female majority, and clonal diversity may have been underestimated. CD4 TCRs covered the whole spike, strongest at regions 160-218 and 743-854.

Germline CDR1 SNHLY, CDR2 FYNNEI. The ends were cut back, 7 bases at V and 0 bases at J, with 9 bases in the middle. The CDR3 sequence is 14 residues long. A note on this clone: Its antigen is still unknown.

The assay was immunoSEQ multiplex PCR, and TCRdb's table has in-frame clones only and misses some. Here the sample spans over 100,000 clones, more than 75% being singletons. The gene calls are TRBV2 and TRBJ1-4; unclear D gene. The sequencing here drew on peripheral blood, taken on day 0 of AZD1222 vaccination. The sequence derives from an adult in good health. CDR3: CASILEATNEKLFF. The CDR3 coding sequence is TGTGCCAGCATTCTGGAGGCAACTAATGAAAAACTGTTTTTT.